This T cell receptor (beta chain) was recorded in a study of Tregs in tolerant kidney transplant recipients (dated by TCRdb to between 2017 and 2020). About the investigation overall: TCRbeta sequencing was used in the study to identify donor-specific regulatory T cells before combined kidney and bone marrow transplantation, and the identified cells were then tracked after transplant. Results the study describes overall, beyond this receptor: Biological reproducibility was not examined directly, but technical replication error appeared to be minimal. Expanding Tregs with activated donor B cells appeared to identify the most biologically relevant and donor-specific TCRbeta repertoire. Donor-specific Treg expansion was found to exceed global Treg expansion in tolerant patients, suggesting antigen-driven rather than nonspecific expansion. Because the PCR primers were changed over time for some patients, nucleotide-level comparison could not be performed across the samples from those patients. The study was limited by small patient numbers, and the findings need validation in larger populations and under other immunosuppression protocols.

The CDR3 contains 14 residues, cysteine and phenylalanine counted. Of all the DNA, just the CDR3 is kept, 42 bases in frame from base 1. The germline V gene gives CDR1 as LGHNA and CDR2 as YNFKEQ. V and J are trimmed by 0 bases and 15 bases, and the gene matches miss 9 bases of the junction. To note about this clone: Its target antigen remains unknown. Per-base qualities were not stored, and no clone one base away is much larger.

The transplants used related donors with nonmyeloablative bone marrow transplantation, and mixed chimerism in the human trials was transient. Unstimulated Tregs (CD4+CD25+CD127-), CD4+ non-Tregs (CD4+CD25-), CD4 and CD8 cells were FACS-sorted from thawed PBMCs. 4 combined kidney and bone marrow transplant recipients from the ITN036ST trial were included as patients, and samples were available only from these trial subjects. Healthy control blood was separated into PBMCs by Ficoll density gradient and cryopreserved, and patient PBMCs were collected both before and after transplant. For TCRbeta CDR3 sequencing, genomic DNA from the sorted cells was extracted using the QIAGEN DNeasy Blood and Tissue Kit. High-throughput TCRbeta CDR3 sequencing, including PCR amplification with bias correction and internal controls, was performed commercially through immunoSEQ. As for how the authors treated the data: Unique productive TCRbeta sequences were defined by CDR3 nucleotide sequence where primers matched, otherwise by CDR3 amino acid sequence with Vbeta and Jbeta genes. As a correction for sorting error, sequences shared between sorted populations at a frequency ratio of 2:1 or less were discarded, and the remaining shared sequences were assigned to the higher population. A sequence was defined as donor-reactive if the sequence was expanded at least 5-fold in CFSE-low cells compared with unstimulated cells and had a frequency of at least 0.01% in CFSE-low cells. Jensen-Shannon divergence, calculated on the top 100 TCRbeta sequences ranked by frequency, was used to quantify repertoire divergence. For any sample with multiple sequencing runs, sorting error was corrected in each run separately before the runs were pooled. TCRdb retrieved this table from immuneACCESS and kept in-frame rearrangements only. Not all clones are present; in checked studies, unresolved V genes account for under half, and no reason is known for the remainder. V and J calls and clone size are those listed in that table; D and trimming were worked out from the DNA. The sample table holds tens of thousands of clones, of which approximately 93% were seen once. The ten biggest clones cover under 2% of the sample.

The sequencing here drew on CD4+ T cells from blood (PBMCs), taken 12 months after the transplant. The clonotype originates from a human patient who received a combined kidney and bone marrow transplant. Once a transplant has taken place, some T cells may be donor derived. In this chain, TRBV4-2 is recombined with TRBJ2-1, with 9 bases in between that match TRBD2. The sequenced DNA is TGTGCCAGCAGCCAAGATTCGCGGGGGGGAACGTCGTTCTTC. Translation gives CASSQDSRGGTSFF.